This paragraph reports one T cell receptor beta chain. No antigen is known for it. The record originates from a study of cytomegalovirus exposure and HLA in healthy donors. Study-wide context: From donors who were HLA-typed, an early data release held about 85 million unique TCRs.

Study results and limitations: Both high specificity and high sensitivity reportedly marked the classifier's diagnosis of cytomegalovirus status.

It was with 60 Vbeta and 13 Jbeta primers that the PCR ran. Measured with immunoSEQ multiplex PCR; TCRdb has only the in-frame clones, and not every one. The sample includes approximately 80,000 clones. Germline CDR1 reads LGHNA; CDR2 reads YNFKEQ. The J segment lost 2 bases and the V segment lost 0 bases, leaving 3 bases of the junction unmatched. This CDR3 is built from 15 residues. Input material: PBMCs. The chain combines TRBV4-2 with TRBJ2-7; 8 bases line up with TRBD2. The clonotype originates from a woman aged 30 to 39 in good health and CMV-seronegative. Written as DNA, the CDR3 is TGTGCCAGCAGCCAAGATCTGGGACTAGCCTACGAGCAGTACTTC. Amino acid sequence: CASSQDLGLAYEQYF.